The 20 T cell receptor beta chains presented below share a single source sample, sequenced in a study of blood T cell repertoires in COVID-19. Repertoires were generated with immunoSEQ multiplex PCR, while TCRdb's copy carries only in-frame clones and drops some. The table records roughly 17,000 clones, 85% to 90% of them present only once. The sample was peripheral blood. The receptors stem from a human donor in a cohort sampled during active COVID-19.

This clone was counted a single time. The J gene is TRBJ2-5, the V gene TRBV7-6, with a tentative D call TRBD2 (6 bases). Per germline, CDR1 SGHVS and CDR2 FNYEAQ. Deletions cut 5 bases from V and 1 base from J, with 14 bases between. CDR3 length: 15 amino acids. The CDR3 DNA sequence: TGTGCCAGCAGCCCAGAGCGGGCTCTCCAAGAGACCCAGTACTTC. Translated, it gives CASSPERALQETQYF. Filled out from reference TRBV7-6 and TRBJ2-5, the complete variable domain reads GAGVSQSPRYKVTKRGQDVALRCDPISGHVSLYWYRQALGQGPEFLTYFNYEAQQDKSGLPNDRFSAERPEGSISTLTIQRTEQRDSAMYRCASSPERALQETQYFGPGTRLLVL.

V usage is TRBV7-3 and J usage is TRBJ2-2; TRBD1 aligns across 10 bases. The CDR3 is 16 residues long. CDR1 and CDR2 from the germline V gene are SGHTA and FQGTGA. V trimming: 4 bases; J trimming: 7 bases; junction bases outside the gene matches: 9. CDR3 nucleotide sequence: TGTGCCAGCAGCTCACCCGGGACAGGGGTGGTCGGGGAGCTGTTTTTT. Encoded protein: CASSSPGTGVVGELFF.

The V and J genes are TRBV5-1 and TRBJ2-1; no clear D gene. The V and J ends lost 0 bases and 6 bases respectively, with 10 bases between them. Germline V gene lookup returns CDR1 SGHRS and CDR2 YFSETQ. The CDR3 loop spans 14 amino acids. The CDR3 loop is CASSLGSNGNEQFF. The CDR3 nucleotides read TGCGCCAGCAGCTTGGGTAGTAATGGCAATGAGCAGTTCTTC.

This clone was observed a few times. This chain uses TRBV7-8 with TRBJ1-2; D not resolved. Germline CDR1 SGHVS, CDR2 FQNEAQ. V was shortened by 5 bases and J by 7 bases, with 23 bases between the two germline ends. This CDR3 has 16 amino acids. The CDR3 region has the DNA TGTGCCAGCAGCCCCTCCCTCGGGAGGGAGGTATTTGGCTACACCTTC. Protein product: CASSPSLGREVFGYTF.

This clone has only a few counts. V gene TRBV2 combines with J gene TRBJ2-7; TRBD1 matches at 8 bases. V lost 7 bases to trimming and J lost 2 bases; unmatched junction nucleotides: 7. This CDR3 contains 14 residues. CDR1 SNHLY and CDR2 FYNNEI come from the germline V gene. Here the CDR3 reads CASIPGQGTYEQYF. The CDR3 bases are TGTGCCAGCATTCCCGGACAGGGAACCTACGAGCAGTACTTC.

CDR3 sequence reads: CASSELPGLVFGGQETQYF. CDR3 coding DNA: TGTGCCAGCAGTGAGCTCCCGGGACTAGTCTTCGGGGGACAAGAGACCCAGTACTTC. J is TRBJ2-5 and V is TRBV2, with 8 bases identical to TRBD2. CDR1 is SNHLY and CDR2 is FYNNEI in the germline V gene. J gave up 2 bases and V 3 bases, and 17 bases lay outside the gene matches. The CDR3 is 19 residues long.

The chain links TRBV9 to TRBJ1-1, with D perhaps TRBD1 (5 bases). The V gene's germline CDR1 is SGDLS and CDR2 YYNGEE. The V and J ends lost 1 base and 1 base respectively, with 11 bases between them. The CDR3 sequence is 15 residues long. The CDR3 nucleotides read TGTGCCAGCAGCGTAACAGGCAGAACGAACACTGAAGCTTTCTTT. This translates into CASSVTGRTNTEAFF.

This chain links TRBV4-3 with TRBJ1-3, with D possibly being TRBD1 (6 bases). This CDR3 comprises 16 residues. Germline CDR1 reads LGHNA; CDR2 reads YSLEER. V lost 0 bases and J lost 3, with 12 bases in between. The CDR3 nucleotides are TGCGCCAGCAGCCAAGACAGGACAGAAGGTGGAAACACCATATATTTT. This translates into CASSQDRTEGGNTIYF.

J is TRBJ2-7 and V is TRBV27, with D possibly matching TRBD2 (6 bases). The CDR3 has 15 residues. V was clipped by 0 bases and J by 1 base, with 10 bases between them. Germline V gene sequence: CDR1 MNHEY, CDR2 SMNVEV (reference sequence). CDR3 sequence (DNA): TGTGCCAGCAGTTTATCTCCGGGGGTATCCTACGAGCAGTACTTC. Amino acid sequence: CASSLSPGVSYEQYF.

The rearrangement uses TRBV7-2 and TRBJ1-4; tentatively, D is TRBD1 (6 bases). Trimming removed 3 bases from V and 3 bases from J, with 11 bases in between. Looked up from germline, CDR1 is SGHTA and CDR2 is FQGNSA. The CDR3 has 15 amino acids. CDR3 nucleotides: TGTGCCAGCAGCTTCACAGGGCTCTCTAATGAAAAACTGTTTTTT. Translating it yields CASSFTGLSNEKLFF.

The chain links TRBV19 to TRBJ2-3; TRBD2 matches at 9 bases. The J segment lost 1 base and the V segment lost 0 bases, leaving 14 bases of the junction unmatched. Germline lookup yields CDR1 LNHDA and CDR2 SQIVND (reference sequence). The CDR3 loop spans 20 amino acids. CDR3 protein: CASSIDAPAGGPGGTDTQYF. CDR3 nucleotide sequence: TGTGCCAGTAGTATAGATGCCCCAGCGGGGGGCCCAGGCGGCACAGATACGCAGTATTTT.

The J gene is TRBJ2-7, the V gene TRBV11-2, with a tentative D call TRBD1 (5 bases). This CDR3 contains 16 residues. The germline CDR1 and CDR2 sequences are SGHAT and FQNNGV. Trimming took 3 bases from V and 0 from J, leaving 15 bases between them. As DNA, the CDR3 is TGTGCCAGCAGCTTCAAACCGGACACCCTCTCCTACGAGCAGTACTTC. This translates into CASSFKPDTLSYEQYF.

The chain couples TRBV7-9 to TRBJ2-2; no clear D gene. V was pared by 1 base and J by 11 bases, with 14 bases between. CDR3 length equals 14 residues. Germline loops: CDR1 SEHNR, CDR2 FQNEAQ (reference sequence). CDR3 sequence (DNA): TGTGCCAGCAGCTTAGTCGACATGGAATTTGAGCTGTTTTTT. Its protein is CASSLVDMEFELFF.

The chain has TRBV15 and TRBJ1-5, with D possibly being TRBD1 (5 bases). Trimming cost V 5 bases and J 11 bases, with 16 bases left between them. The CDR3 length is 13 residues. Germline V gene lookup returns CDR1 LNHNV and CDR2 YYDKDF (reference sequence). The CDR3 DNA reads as TGTGCCACCAGCGAGGAAGCGTGGGGCGCCCAGCATTTT. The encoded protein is CATSEEAWGAQHF.

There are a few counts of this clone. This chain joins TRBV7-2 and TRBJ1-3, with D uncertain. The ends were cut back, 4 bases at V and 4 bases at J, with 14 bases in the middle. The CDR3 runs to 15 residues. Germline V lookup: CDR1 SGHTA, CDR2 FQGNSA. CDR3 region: CASSSWSSDGNTIYF. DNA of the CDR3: TGTGCCAGCAGCTCCTGGTCAAGCGACGGAAACACCATATATTTT.

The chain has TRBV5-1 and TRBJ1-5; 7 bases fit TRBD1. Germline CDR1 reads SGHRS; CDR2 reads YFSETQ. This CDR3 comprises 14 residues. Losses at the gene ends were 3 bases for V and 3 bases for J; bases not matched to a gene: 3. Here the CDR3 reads CASSWDSPNQPQHF. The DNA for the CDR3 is TGCGCCAGCAGCTGGGACAGTCCCAATCAGCCCCAGCATTTT.

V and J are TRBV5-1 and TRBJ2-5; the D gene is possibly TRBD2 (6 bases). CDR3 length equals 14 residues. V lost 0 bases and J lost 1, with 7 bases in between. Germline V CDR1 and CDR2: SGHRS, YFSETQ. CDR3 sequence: CASSLVGGQETQYF. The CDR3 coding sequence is TGCGCCAGCAGCTTGGTGGGGGGCCAAGAGACCCAGTACTTC.

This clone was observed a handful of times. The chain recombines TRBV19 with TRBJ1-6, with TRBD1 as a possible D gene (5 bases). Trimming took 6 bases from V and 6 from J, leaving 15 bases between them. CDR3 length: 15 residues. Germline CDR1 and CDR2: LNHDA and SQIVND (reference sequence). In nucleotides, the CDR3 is TGTGCCAGTAGAGCGTCGGCAGGGCCTAATTCACCCCTCCACTTT. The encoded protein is CASRASAGPNSPLHF. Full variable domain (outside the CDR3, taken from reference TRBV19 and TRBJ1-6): DGGITQSPKYLFRKEGQNVTLSCEQNLNHDAMYWYRQDPGQGLRLIYYSQIVNDFQKGDIAEGYSVSREKKESFPLTVTSAQKNPTAFYLCASRASAGPNSPLHFGNGTRLTVT.

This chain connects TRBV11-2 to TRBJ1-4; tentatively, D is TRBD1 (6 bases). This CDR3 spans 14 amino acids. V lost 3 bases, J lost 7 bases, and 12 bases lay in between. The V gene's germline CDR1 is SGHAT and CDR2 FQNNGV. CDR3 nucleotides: TGTGCCAGCAGCTTGAACAGGGTTGCTGAAAAACTGTTTTTT. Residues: CASSLNRVAEKLFF. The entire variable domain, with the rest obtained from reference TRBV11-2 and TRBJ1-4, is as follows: EAGVAQSPRYKIIEKRQSVAFWCNPISGHATLYWYQQILGQGPKLLIQFQNNGVVDDSQLPKDRFSAERLKGVDSTLKIQPAKLEDSAVYLCASSLNRVAEKLFFGSGTQLSVL.

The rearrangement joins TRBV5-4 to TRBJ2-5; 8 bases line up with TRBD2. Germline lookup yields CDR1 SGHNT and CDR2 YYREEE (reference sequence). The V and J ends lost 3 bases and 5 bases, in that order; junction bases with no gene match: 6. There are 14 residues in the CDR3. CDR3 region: CASSSPGLAETQYF. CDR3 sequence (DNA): TGTGCCAGCAGCTCGCCCGGACTAGCCGAGACCCAGTACTTC.